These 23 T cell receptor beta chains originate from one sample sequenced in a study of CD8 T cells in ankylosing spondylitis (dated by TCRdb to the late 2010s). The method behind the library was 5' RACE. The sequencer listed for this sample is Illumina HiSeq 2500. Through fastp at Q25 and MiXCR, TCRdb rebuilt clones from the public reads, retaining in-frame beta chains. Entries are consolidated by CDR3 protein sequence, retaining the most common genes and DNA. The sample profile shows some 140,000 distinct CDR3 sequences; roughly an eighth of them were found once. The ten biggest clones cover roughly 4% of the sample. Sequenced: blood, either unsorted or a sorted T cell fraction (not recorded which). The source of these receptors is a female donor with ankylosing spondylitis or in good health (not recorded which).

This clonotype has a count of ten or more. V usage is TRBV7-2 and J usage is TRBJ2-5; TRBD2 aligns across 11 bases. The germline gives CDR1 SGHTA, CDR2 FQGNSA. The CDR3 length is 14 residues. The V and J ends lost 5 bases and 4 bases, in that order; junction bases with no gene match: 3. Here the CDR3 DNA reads TGTGCCAGCAGCGTTAGCGGGGGGGGAGAGACCCAGTACTTC. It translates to CASSVSGGGETQYF.

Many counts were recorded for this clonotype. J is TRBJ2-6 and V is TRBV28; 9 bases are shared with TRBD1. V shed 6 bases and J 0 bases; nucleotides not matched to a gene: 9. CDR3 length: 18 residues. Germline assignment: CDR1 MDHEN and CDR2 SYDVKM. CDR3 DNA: TGTGCCAGCAGCCCACGGGACAGGGCTTCCTCTGGGGCCAACGTCCTGACTTTC. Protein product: CASSPRDRASSGANVLTF.

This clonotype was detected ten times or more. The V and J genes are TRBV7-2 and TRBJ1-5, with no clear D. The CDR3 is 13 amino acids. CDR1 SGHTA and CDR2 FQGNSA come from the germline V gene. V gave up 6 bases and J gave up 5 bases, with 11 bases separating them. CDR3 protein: CASRGTADQPQHF. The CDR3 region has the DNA TGTGCCAGCAGAGGTACAGCAGATCAGCCCCAGCATTTT.

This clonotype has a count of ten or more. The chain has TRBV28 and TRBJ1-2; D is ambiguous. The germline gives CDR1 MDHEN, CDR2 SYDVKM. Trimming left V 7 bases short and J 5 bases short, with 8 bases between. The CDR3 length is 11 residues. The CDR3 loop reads CASTTGYGYTF. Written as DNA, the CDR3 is TGTGCCAGCACCACGGGGTATGGCTACACCTTC.

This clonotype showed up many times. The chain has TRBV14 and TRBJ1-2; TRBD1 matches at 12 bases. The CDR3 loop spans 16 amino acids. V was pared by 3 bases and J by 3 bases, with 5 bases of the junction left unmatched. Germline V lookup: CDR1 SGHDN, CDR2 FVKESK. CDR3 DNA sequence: TGTGCCAGCAGCCATCCCGGGACAGGGGGCTACTATGGCTACACCTTC. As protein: CASSHPGTGGYYGYTF. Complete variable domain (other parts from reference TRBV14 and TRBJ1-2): EAGVTQFPSHSVIEKGQTVTLRCDPISGHDNLYWYRRVMGKEIKFLLHFVKESKQDESGMPNNRFLAERTGGTYSTLKVQPAELEDSGVYFCASSHPGTGGYYGYTFGSGTRLTVV.

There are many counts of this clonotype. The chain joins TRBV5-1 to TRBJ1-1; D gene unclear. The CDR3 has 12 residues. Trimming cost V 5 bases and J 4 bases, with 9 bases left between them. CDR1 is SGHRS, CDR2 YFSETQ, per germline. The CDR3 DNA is TGCGCCAGCAGTGGAGTAACCACTGAAGCTTTCTTT. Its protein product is CASSGVTTEAFF.

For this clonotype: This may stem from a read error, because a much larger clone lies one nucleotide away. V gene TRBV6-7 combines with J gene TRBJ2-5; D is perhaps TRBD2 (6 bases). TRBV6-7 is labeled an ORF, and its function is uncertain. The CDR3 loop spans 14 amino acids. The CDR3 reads CAGSYMEGLKTQYF. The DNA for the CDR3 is TGTGCCGGCAGTTACATGGAGGGGCTGAAGACCCAGTACTTC.

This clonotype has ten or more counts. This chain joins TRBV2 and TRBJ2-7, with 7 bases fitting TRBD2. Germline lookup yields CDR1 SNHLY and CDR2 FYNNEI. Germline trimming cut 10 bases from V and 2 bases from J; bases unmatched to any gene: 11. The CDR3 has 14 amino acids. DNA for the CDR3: TGTGCCACCGGCAGCGGGGAGGTCGCCTACGAGCAGTACTTC. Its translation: CATGSGEVAYEQYF.

The DNA of the CDR3 is TGTGCCAGCGACAGTGGCAGCGGGGGAGGAGATGAGCAGTTCTTC. It translates to CASDSGSGGGDEQFF. The chain links TRBV11-2 to TRBJ2-1, with 8 bases that match TRBD2. This CDR3 contains 15 residues. Germline V lookup: CDR1 SGHAT, CDR2 FQNNGV. The trim removed 8 bases at V and 8 bases at J, leaving 14 bases unmatched.

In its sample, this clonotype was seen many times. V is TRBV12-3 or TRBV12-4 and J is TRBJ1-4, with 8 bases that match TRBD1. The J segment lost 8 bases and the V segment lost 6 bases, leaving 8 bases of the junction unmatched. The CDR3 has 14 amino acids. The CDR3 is CASSRGQGTEKLFF. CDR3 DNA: TGTGCCAGCAGCCGCGGACAGGGTACCGAAAAACTGTTTTTT.

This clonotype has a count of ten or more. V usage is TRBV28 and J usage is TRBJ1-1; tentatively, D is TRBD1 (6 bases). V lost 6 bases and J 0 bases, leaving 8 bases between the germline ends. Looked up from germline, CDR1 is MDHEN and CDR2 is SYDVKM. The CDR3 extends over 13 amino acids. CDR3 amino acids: CASRDSLNTEAFF. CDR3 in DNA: TGTGCCAGCAGGGACAGTTTGAACACTGAAGCTTTCTTT.

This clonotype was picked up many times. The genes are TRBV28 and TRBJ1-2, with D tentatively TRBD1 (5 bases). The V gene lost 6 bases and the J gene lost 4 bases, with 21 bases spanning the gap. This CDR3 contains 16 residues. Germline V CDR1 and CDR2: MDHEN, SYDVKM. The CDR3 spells CASSDTGTWRPYGYTF. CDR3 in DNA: TGTGCCAGCAGCGACACCGGGACCTGGAGACCCTATGGCTACACCTTC.

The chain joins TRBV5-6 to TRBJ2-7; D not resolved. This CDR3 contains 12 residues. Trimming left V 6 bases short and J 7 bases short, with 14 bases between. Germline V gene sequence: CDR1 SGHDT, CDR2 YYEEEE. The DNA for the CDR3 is TGTGCCAGCATAGACGGGTTCGGGGAGCAGTACTTC. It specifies CASIDGFGEQYF.

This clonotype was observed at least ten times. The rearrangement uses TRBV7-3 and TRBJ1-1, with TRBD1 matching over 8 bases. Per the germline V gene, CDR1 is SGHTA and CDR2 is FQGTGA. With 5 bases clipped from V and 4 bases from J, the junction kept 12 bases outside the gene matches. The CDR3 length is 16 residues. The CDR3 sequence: CASSPGQGGLGTEAFF. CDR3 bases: TGTGCCAGCAGCCCAGGACAGGGAGGGTTGGGCACTGAAGCTTTCTTT.

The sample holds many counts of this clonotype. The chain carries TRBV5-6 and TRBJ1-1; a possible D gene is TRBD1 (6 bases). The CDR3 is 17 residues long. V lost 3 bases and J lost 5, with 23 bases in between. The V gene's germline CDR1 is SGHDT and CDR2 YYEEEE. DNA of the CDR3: TGTGCCAGCAGCTCTCCGGGGGCCTATACCCGGGATACTGAAGCTTTCTTT. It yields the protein CASSSPGAYTRDTEAFF.

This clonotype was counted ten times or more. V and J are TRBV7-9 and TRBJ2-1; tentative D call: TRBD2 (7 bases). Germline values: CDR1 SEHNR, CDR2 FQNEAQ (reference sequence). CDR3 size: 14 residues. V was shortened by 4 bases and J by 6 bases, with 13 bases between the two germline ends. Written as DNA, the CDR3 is TGTGCCAGCAGCTCCGGGGGGCCAAGCAATGAGCAGTTCTTC. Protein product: CASSSGGPSNEQFF. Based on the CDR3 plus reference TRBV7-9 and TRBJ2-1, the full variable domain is DTGVSQNPRHKITKRGQNVTFRCDPISEHNRLYWYRQTLGQGPEFLTYFQNEAQLEKSRLLSDRFSAERPKGSFSTLEIQRTEQGDSAMYLCASSSGGPSNEQFFGPGTRLTVL.

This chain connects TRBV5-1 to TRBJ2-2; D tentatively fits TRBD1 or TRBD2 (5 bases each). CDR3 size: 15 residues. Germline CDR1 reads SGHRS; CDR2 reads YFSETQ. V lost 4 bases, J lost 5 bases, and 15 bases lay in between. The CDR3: CASSTGTAPTGELFF. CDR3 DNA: TGCGCCAGCAGCACCGGGACGGCTCCTACCGGGGAGCTGTTTTTT.

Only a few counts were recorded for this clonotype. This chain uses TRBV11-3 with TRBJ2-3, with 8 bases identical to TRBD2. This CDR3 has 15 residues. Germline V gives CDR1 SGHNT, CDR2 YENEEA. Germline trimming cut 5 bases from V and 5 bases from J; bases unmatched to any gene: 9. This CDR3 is CASSPRGGAGDTQYF. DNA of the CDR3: TGTGCCAGCAGCCCCCGGGGGGGGGCAGGAGATACGCAGTATTTT.

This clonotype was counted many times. For the CDR3, the DNA is TGCAGTCCCAACAGGGATGCCTACGAGCAGTACTTC. Translated: CSPNRDAYEQYF. The chain couples TRBV20-1 to TRBJ2-7, with D possibly TRBD1 on 6 matching bases. V was trimmed by 8 bases and J by 2 bases, leaving 13 bases between them. Per germline, CDR1 DFQATT and CDR2 SNEGSKA (reference sequence). CDR3 length equals 12 residues.

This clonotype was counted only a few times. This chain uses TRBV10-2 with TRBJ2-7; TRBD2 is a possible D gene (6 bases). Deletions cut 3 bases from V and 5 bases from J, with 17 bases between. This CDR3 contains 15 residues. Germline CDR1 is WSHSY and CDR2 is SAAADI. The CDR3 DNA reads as TGCGCCAGCAGTGAATCCGGACTACCGCCCGACGAGCAGTACTTC. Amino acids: CASSESGLPPDEQYF.

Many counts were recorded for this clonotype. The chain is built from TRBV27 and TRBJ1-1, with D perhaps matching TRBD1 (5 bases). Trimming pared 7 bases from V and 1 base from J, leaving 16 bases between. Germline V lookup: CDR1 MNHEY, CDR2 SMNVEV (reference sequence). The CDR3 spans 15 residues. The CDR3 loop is CASMSRAGRNTEAFF. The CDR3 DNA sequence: TGTGCCAGCATGAGTCGCGCAGGGAGGAACACTGAAGCTTTCTTT.

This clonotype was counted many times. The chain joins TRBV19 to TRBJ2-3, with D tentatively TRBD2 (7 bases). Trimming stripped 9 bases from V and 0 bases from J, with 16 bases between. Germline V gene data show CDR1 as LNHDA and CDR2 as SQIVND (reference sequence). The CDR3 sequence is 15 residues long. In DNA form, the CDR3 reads TGTGCCAGCCGAGAGGCGGGGGCTAGCACAGATACGCAGTATTTT. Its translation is CASREAGASTDTQYF.

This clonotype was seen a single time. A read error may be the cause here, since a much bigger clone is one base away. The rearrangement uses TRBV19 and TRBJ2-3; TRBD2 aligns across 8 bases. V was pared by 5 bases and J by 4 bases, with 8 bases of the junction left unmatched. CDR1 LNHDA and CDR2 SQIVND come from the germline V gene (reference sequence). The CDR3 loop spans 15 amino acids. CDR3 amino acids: CASSEDKTSADTQYF. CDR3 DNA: TGTGCCAGTAGTGAGGACAAGACTAGCGCAGATACGCAGTATTTT.